Presented here are 32 T cell receptor beta chains from one specimen sequenced in a study of T cells in Graves' hyperthyroidism and ophthalmopathy. RNA transcripts were the template for amplifying TCR beta CDR3 regions. First-round RT-PCR of the TCR CDR3 relied on the HTBI primer set. One entry per CDR3 protein, called by TCRdb with MiXCR from the multiplex PCR reads. The repertoire holds over 500,000 distinct CDR3 sequences, 11% to 15% seen once, with about 14% in the top ten. The sequenced sample consisted of blood. The source is a woman between 40 and 55 years old with Graves' hyperthyroidism.

This clonotype was seen more than once but under ten times. The rearrangement uses TRBV6-2 or TRBV6-3 and TRBJ2-2, with TRBD2 matching 10 bases. The CDR3 is 15 residues long. V gave up 8 bases and J gave up 5 bases; unmatched junction bases: 8. In germline, CDR1 is MNHEY, CDR2 SVGEGT. CDR3 sequence reads: CASGIAGGRTGELFF. The CDR3 DNA sequence: TGTGCCAGCGGCATAGCGGGAGGAAGGACCGGGGAGCTGTTTTTT.

This chain connects TRBV14 to TRBJ1-2; 7 positions match TRBD1. V gave up 1 base and J gave up 8 bases; unmatched junction bases: 10. Germline assignment: CDR1 SGHDN and CDR2 FVKESK. The CDR3 length is 15 residues. The CDR3 region has the DNA TGTGCCAGCAGCCAAGCCAGCACAGGGGAAGAAGGCTACACCTTC. This gives the protein CASSQASTGEEGYTF.

In its sample, this clonotype was seen many times. The chain joins TRBV6-5 to TRBJ2-3; TRBD1 matches at 11 bases. This CDR3 is built from 16 residues. The germline CDR1 and CDR2 sequences are MNHEY and SVGAGI. The trim removed 0 bases at V and 1 base at J, leaving 0 bases unmatched. The CDR3 loop is CASSYSGQGGTDTQYF. In DNA form, the CDR3 reads TGTGCCAGCAGTTACTCGGGACAGGGGGGCACAGATACGCAGTATTTT.

This clonotype has ten or more counts. The gene calls are TRBV20-1 and TRBJ1-1, with TRBD1 as a possible D gene (5 bases). The CDR3 consists of 13 residues. Per germline, CDR1 DFQATT and CDR2 SNEGSKA (reference sequence). V gave up 3 bases and J gave up 6 bases, with 14 bases separating them. CDR3 protein: CSASSGQVAEAFF. The CDR3, as DNA: TGCAGTGCTAGCTCGGGGCAGGTCGCTGAAGCTTTCTTT.

This clonotype was found many times. The V and J genes are TRBV5-1 and TRBJ2-3; weak D call: TRBD2 (6 bases). V lost 4 bases and J lost 0, with 12 bases in between. CDR1 and CDR2 from the germline V gene are SGHRS and YFSETQ. CDR3 size: 15 residues. DNA for the CDR3: TGCGCCAGCAGCGCCGACGGGACTAGCACAGATACGCAGTATTTT. Translated: CASSADGTSTDTQYF.

This chain uses TRBV5-1 with TRBJ2-2, with D hard to call. CDR1 SGHRS and CDR2 YFSETQ come from the germline V gene. Trimming pared 3 bases from V and 8 bases from J, leaving 8 bases between. This CDR3 comprises 12 residues. The CDR3 coding sequence is TGCGCCAGCAGCTCCGTAGGTGGGGAGCTGTTTTTT. It encodes CASSSVGGELFF.

This clonotype showed up just a few times. The rearrangement joins TRBV7-9 to TRBJ2-1; D ambiguous. The CDR3 consists of 15 residues. The ends were cut back, 1 base at V and 7 bases at J, with 14 bases in the middle. Germline CDR1 and CDR2: SEHNR and FQNEAQ (reference sequence). CDR3 loop: CASSLGRSPANEQFF. CDR3 coding DNA: TGTGCCAGCAGCTTAGGGCGGTCCCCGGCAAATGAGCAGTTCTTC.

The CDR3, as DNA: TGTGCCAGCAGTTTAGTTGCAGGGGCTCAGCCCCAGCATTTT. It yields the protein CASSLVAGAQPQHF. V and J are TRBV27 and TRBJ1-5; a possible D gene is TRBD1 (6 bases). Germline V lookup: CDR1 MNHEY, CDR2 SMNVEV (reference sequence). The CDR3 is made up of 14 amino acids. Trimming stripped 2 bases from V and 6 bases from J, with 11 bases between.

Many counts were recorded for this clonotype. This chain links TRBV20-1 with TRBJ2-7, with 12 bases aligning to TRBD2. Germline trimming cut 4 bases from V and 0 bases from J; bases unmatched to any gene: 10. This CDR3 has 17 amino acids. Germline CDR1 is DFQATT and CDR2 is SNEGSKA (reference sequence). The CDR3 spells CSATQRTSGTSSYEQYF. The CDR3 DNA reads as TGCAGTGCTACCCAACGGACTAGCGGGACCTCCTCCTACGAGCAGTACTTC.

This clonotype was detected ten times or more. The V gene is TRBV6-1, the J gene TRBJ2-3; D may be TRBD2 (6 bases). CDR1 and CDR2 from the germline V gene are MNHNS and SASEGT. V lost 4 bases, J lost 2 bases, and 10 bases lay in between. This CDR3 contains 14 residues. The CDR3 DNA reads as TGTGCCAGCAGTGTAGCGGCAGACACAGATACGCAGTATTTT. This codes for CASSVAADTDTQYF.

This clonotype was found a few times. The chain has TRBV18 and TRBJ2-7; maybe TRBD1 (5 bases). Trimming pared 3 bases from V and 4 bases from J, leaving 16 bases between. The CDR3 has 15 amino acids. CDR1 is KGHSH, CDR2 LQKENI, per germline. In DNA form, the CDR3 reads TGTGCCAGCTCACCGGATCGACAGACAATTTACGAGCAGTACTTC. Translation: CASSPDRQTIYEQYF. The complete variable domain, with remaining parts taken from reference TRBV18 and TRBJ2-7, reads NAGVMQNPRHLVRRRGQEARLRCSPMKGHSHVYWYRQLPEEGLKFMVYLQKENIIDESGMPKERFSAEFPKEGPSILRIQQVVRGDSAAYFCASSPDRQTIYEQYFGPGTRLTVT.

This clonotype was counted between two and nine times. This chain uses TRBV4-1 with TRBJ1-3; 8 bases match TRBD1. In germline, CDR1 is MGHRA, CDR2 YSYEKL. The CDR3 is 17 amino acids. The V gene end was trimmed by 1 base and the J gene end by 4 bases; junction bases not matched to a gene: 9. CDR3 amino acids: CASSQVGTGFAGNTIYF. Written as DNA, the CDR3 is TGCGCCAGCAGCCAAGTCGGGACAGGATTCGCGGGAAACACCATATATTTT.

This clonotype was seen at least ten times. The J gene is TRBJ1-2, the V gene TRBV3-1; D call uncertain. Germline V CDR1 and CDR2: LGHDT, YNNKEL (reference sequence). CDR3 size: 15 residues. Trimming removed 0 bases from V and 0 bases from J, with 8 bases in between. The CDR3 region has the DNA TGTGCCAGCAGCCAAGATATAGACACTAACTATGGCTACACCTTC. Its protein is CASSQDIDTNYGYTF.

There are a few counts of this clonotype. The chain has TRBV6-6 and TRBJ2-1; either TRBD1 or TRBD2 may supply D (5 bases each). The CDR3 length is 13 residues. The germline V and J ends were trimmed by 2 bases and 8 bases, with 10 bases remaining between them. Looked up from germline, CDR1 is MNHNY and CDR2 is SVGAGI (reference sequence). CDR3 sequence (DNA): TGTGCCAGCAGTTACGGGGGTGAGGATGAGCAGTTCTTC. It is translated as CASSYGGEDEQFF.

At least ten counts were recorded for this clonotype. The rearrangement links TRBV4-1 to TRBJ2-7; possibly TRBD1 or TRBD2 for D (5 bases each). Trimming pared 4 bases from V and 0 bases from J, leaving 16 bases between. The CDR3 length is 16 residues. Germline V gene sequence: CDR1 MGHRA, CDR2 YSYEKL. The CDR3 nucleotides read TGCGCCAGCAGCCCGCGTTGGGACGGCTACTCCTACGAGCAGTACTTC. Protein: CASSPRWDGYSYEQYF.

This clonotype showed up many times. This chain uses TRBV20-1 with TRBJ2-5, with TRBD1 matching over 7 bases. This CDR3 has 13 amino acids. Germline trimming cut 6 bases from V and 4 bases from J; bases unmatched to any gene: 8. Germline V gene lookup returns CDR1 DFQATT and CDR2 SNEGSKA (reference sequence). The CDR3 protein is CSAPRQGLETQYF. The DNA of the CDR3 is TGCAGTGCCCCACGACAGGGTCTAGAGACCCAGTACTTC.

The chain couples TRBV11-2 to TRBJ2-2; D is uncertain. Trimming shortened V by 7 bases and J by 1 base, and 7 bases separated the two germline ends. CDR3 size: 13 residues. Germline V gene data show CDR1 as SGHAT and CDR2 as FQNNGV. CDR3 sequence: CASIRRNTGELFF. The CDR3 DNA reads as TGTGCCAGCATCCGACGGAACACCGGGGAGCTGTTTTTT.

This clonotype was counted at least ten times. The J gene is TRBJ1-1, the V gene TRBV6-1; D not resolved. The V end was cut by 0 bases, the J end by 4 bases, with 6 bases between. In germline, CDR1 is MNHNS, CDR2 SASEGT. This CDR3 spans 13 amino acids. CDR3 in amino acids: CASSEAHSTEAFF. CDR3 nucleotide sequence: TGTGCCAGCAGTGAAGCCCACAGCACTGAAGCTTTCTTT.

This clonotype occurred many times. The rearrangement joins TRBV27 to TRBJ2-7, with D perhaps being TRBD1 or TRBD2 (6 bases each). V gave up 0 bases and J gave up 3 bases, with 12 bases separating them. This CDR3 comprises 15 residues. Per germline, CDR1 MNHEY and CDR2 SMNVEV (reference sequence). CDR3 DNA: TGTGCCAGCAGTTTATCGTGGGGGGCCTACTACGAGCAGTACTTC. Protein: CASSLSWGAYYEQYF.

This clonotype has only a few counts. V is TRBV18 and J is TRBJ2-1; tentative D call: TRBD1 (5 bases). In germline, CDR1 is KGHSH, CDR2 LQKENI. The ends were cut back, 5 bases at V and 9 bases at J, with 20 bases in the middle. The CDR3 spans 15 residues. CDR3 nucleotide sequence: TGTGCCAGCTCAAGCCCTGGGGCCCGAAGGGGTGAGCAGTTCTTC. Its translation is CASSSPGARRGEQFF. The whole variable domain, filled in from reference TRBV18 and TRBJ2-1, reads NAGVMQNPRHLVRRRGQEARLRCSPMKGHSHVYWYRQLPEEGLKFMVYLQKENIIDESGMPKERFSAEFPKEGPSILRIQQVVRGDSAAYFCASSSPGARRGEQFFGPGTRLTVL.

This clonotype was seen more than once but under ten times. This chain uses TRBV19 with TRBJ2-1; perhaps TRBD2 as D (5 bases). Germline values: CDR1 LNHDA, CDR2 SQIVND (reference sequence). V lost 5 bases and J lost 11, with 13 bases in between. The CDR3 spans 12 residues. The CDR3 reads CASSSNDYKQFF. The CDR3 DNA reads TGTGCCAGTAGTTCCAATGACTATAAGCAGTTCTTC. Full variable domain (rest looked up from reference TRBV19 and TRBJ2-1): DGGITQSPKYLFRKEGQNVTLSCEQNLNHDAMYWYRQDPGQGLRLIYYSQIVNDFQKGDIAEGYSVSREKKESFPLTVTSAQKNPTAFYLCASSSNDYKQFFGPGTRLTVL.

In this sample, this clonotype turned up many times. The genes are TRBV2 and TRBJ1-4, with 10 bases fitting TRBD1. CDR1 is SNHLY and CDR2 is FYNNEI in the germline V gene. Trimming cost V 6 bases and J 3 bases; bases outside gene matches: 7. The CDR3 covers 16 residues. CDR3 sequence (DNA): TGTGCCAGCAGCGTGGACAGGGGGAATTCTAATGAAAAACTGTTTTTT. Amino acid sequence: CASSVDRGNSNEKLFF.

This clonotype was detected ten times or more. This chain uses TRBV29-1 with TRBJ1-2, with 7 nucleotides matching TRBD1. V was pared by 4 bases and J by 1 base, with 6 bases of the junction left unmatched. The CDR3 contains 14 residues. The germline V gene encodes CDR1 SQVTM and CDR2 ANQGSEA. The CDR3 bases are TGCAGCGTTGGGAGCCGGGACAGTAACTATGGCTACACCTTC. This translates into CSVGSRDSNYGYTF.

At least ten counts were recorded for this clonotype. The chain links TRBV18 to TRBJ1-1; 7 bases match TRBD1. The length of the CDR3 is 13 residues. Germline-derived CDR1 and CDR2 are KGHSH and LQKENI. J gave up 3 bases and V 8 bases, and 6 bases lay outside the gene matches. The CDR3 DNA reads TGTGCCAGCAGCCCTACAGGGGACACTGAAGCTTTCTTT. As protein: CASSPTGDTEAFF. The full variable domain, in which reference TRBV18 and TRBJ1-1 provide the parts outside the CDR3, is NAGVMQNPRHLVRRRGQEARLRCSPMKGHSHVYWYRQLPEEGLKFMVYLQKENIIDESGMPKERFSAEFPKEGPSILRIQQVVRGDSAAYFCASSPTGDTEAFFGQGTRLTVV.

To note about this clonotype: The CDR3 does not close with the conserved phenylalanine or tryptophan, likely indicating a read error. The chain employs TRBV5-1 and TRBJ2-7; D may be TRBD2 (5 bases). The V and J ends lost 0 bases and 9 bases respectively, with 10 bases between them. This CDR3 comprises 12 residues. In germline, CDR1 is SGHRS, CDR2 YFSETQ. CDR3 amino acids: CASSLDRRWQYL. The CDR3 bases are TGCGCCAGCAGCTTGGACCGGAGGTGGCAGTACCTC.

The V and J genes are TRBV20-1 and TRBJ2-1, with 14 bases lining up with TRBD2. This CDR3 is 15 amino acids long. J was trimmed by 10 bases and V by 5 bases; bases with no gene match: 10. Germline V gene lookup returns CDR1 DFQATT and CDR2 SNEGSKA (reference sequence). DNA of the CDR3: TGCAGTGCTCCAACCAAGGGGACTAGCGGGAGAGAGCAGTTCTTC. It encodes CSAPTKGTSGREQFF.

This clonotype was seen repeatedly, ten times or more. J is TRBJ1-1 and V is TRBV2; D possibly corresponds to TRBD1 (6 bases). V was cut by 11 bases and J by 0 bases, with 19 bases left in between. In germline, CDR1 is SNHLY, CDR2 FYNNEI. This CDR3 contains 15 residues. The CDR3 spells CAGRGGGAMNTEAFF. DNA of the CDR3: TGTGCCGGGCGCGGGGGGGGCGCGATGAACACTGAAGCTTTCTTT.

This clonotype occurred many times. The rearrangement uses TRBV12-3 or TRBV12-4 and TRBJ2-7; D may be TRBD1 (5 bases). The CDR3 extends over 14 amino acids. V was trimmed by 2 bases and J by 0 bases, leaving 8 bases between them. The CDR3 coding sequence is TGTGCCAGCAGTTTAAGGGGTGACTCCTACGAGCAGTACTTC. Its protein product is CASSLRGDSYEQYF.

This clonotype was counted many times. The chain is built from TRBV4-2 and TRBJ2-5; possible D gene TRBD2, 5 bases. The CDR3 has 15 residues. The V gene's germline CDR1 is LGHNA and CDR2 YNFKEQ. V shed 0 bases and J shed 2 bases, with 10 bases lying between them. CDR3 sequence: CASSQEVAQQETQYF. The CDR3 DNA is TGTGCCAGCAGCCAAGAAGTAGCGCAGCAAGAGACCCAGTACTTC.

This chain links TRBV20-1 with TRBJ2-5; 12 bases align to TRBD2. Per the germline V gene, CDR1 is DFQATT and CDR2 is SNEGSKA (reference sequence). The trim removed 0 bases at V and 4 bases at J, leaving 3 bases unmatched. The CDR3 has 15 amino acids. In DNA form, the CDR3 reads TGCAGTGCTAGAGATGGACTAGCGGGATCAGAGACCCAGTACTTC. It is translated as CSARDGLAGSETQYF.

This clonotype came up a few times. V and J are TRBV28 and TRBJ2-7; possibly TRBD1 or TRBD2 for D (5 bases each). The germline V gene encodes CDR1 MDHEN and CDR2 SYDVKM. Trimming cost V 5 bases and J 8 bases, with 13 bases left between them. The CDR3 runs 12 residues. CDR3 nucleotide sequence: TGTGCCAGCAGTCCACCGGGACGCCAGCAGTACTTC. It codes for CASSPPGRQQYF.

This clonotype was picked up many times. The V call is TRBV5-1, the J call TRBJ2-1; TRBD2 matches 7 bases. CDR1 is SGHRS, CDR2 YFSETQ, per germline. This CDR3 region has 18 residues. Trimming took 0 bases from V and 2 from J; bases not matched to a gene: 11. CDR3 in amino acids: CASSLGSVASGAYNEQFF. The CDR3 nucleotides read TGCGCCAGCAGCTTGGGGAGTGTGGCTAGCGGAGCCTACAATGAGCAGTTCTTC. The whole variable domain, filled in from reference TRBV5-1 and TRBJ2-1, reads KAGVTQTPRYLIKTRGQQVTLSCSPISGHRSVSWYQQTPGQGLQFLFEYFSETQRNKGNFPGRFSGRQFSNSRSEMNVSTLELGDSALYLCASSLGSVASGAYNEQFFGPGTRLTVL.